These 31 T cell receptor beta chains were sequenced from one sample in a study of shared clonotypes between healthy human individuals. Method: immunoSEQ multiplex PCR; TCRdb's copy keeps in-frame clones and lacks some. This repertoire shows fewer than 850,000 clones, less than 80% found once; its top ten account for under 2%. Sequencing was done on a sample of memory CD4+ T cells sorted from blood. The subset is: CD45RA-negative fraction. The receptors originated from a woman under 40 in good health.

The chain recombines TRBV2 with TRBJ2-7; D may correspond to TRBD1 or TRBD2 (5 bases each). The CDR3 spans 14 residues. With 7 bases removed from V and 3 bases from J, the gap between germline ends came to 16 bases. The germline V gene encodes CDR1 SNHLY and CDR2 FYNNEI. Here the CDR3 reads CASNLGAKIYEQYF. As DNA, the CDR3 is TGTGCCAGCAACCTCGGGGCGAAAATCTACGAGCAGTACTTC. Full variable domain (remainder filled in from reference TRBV2 and TRBJ2-7): EPEVTQTPSHQVTQMGQEVILRCVPISNHLYFYWYRQILGQKVEFLVSFYNNEISEKSEIFDDQFSVERPDGSNFTLKIRSTKLEDSAMYFCASNLGAKIYEQYFGPGTRLTVT.

The CDR3 reads CSVHGGQMEETQYF. CDR3 coding DNA: TGCAGCGTCCACGGAGGACAGATGGAGGAGACCCAGTACTTC. V is TRBV29-1 and J is TRBJ2-5, with D perhaps matching TRBD1 (6 bases). V dropped 6 bases and J dropped 5 bases, with 19 bases sitting between them. Germline-derived CDR1 and CDR2 are SQVTM and ANQGSEA. The CDR3 loop spans 14 amino acids.

This chain uses TRBV28 with TRBJ2-2; the match to TRBD1 covers 9 bases. CDR3 length: 14 amino acids. Germline V gene lookup returns CDR1 MDHEN and CDR2 SYDVKM. V gave up 6 bases and J gave up 6 bases; unmatched junction bases: 5. In nucleotides, the CDR3 is TGTGCCAGCAGGTGGGACAGGGTCCCCGGGGAGCTGTTTTTT. Protein: CASRWDRVPGELFF.

This clone has at least ten counts. Other DNA variants within this sample encode the same CDR3. V is TRBV30 and J is TRBJ1-1, with D hard to call. V was clipped by 0 bases and J by 5 bases, with 7 bases between them. Germline assignment: CDR1 GTSNPN and CDR2 SVGIG (reference sequence). The CDR3 totals 12 residues. CDR3 in amino acids: CAWSVLGTEAFF. Here the CDR3 DNA reads TGTGCCTGGAGTGTACTGGGGACTGAAGCTTTCTTT.

The genes are TRBV27 and TRBJ1-2, with D maybe TRBD1 (5 bases). This CDR3 has 14 amino acids. Per the germline V gene, CDR1 is MNHEY and CDR2 is SMNVEV (reference sequence). V was cut by 4 bases and J by 4 bases, with 13 bases left in between. In nucleotides, the CDR3 is TGTGCCAGCAGTTCCCAGGGCGGCGTCTATGGCTACACCTTC. The encoded protein is CASSSQGGVYGYTF.

The chain has TRBV7-8 and TRBJ2-5, with D hard to call. Between the trimmed V and J ends, which lost 3 bases and 5 bases, there was a span of 19 bases. The germline V gene encodes CDR1 SGHVS and CDR2 FQNEAQ. This CDR3 contains 16 residues. The CDR3 reads CASSFRGSSRRETQYF. CDR3 DNA: TGTGCCAGCAGCTTCAGAGGTTCATCGAGGCGGGAGACCCAGTACTTC.

The gene calls are TRBV6-1 and TRBJ1-1, with 9 bases matching TRBD1. The CDR3 loop spans 15 amino acids. V was pared by 4 bases and J by 3 bases, with 6 bases of the junction left unmatched. CDR1 is MNHNS, CDR2 SASEGT, per germline. DNA for the CDR3: TGTGCCAGCAGTGCGACAGGGGGGTATTACACTGAAGCTTTCTTT. Translation: CASSATGGYYTEAFF.

This clone was seen once. This chain uses TRBV4-1 with TRBJ2-1; 14 nucleotides match TRBD2. CDR1 MGHRA and CDR2 YSYEKL come from the germline V gene. This CDR3 is 16 amino acids long. With 4 bases clipped from V and 7 bases from J, the junction kept 6 bases outside the gene matches. CDR3 protein: CASSLGLAGVINEQFF. The DNA of the CDR3 is TGCGCCAGCAGCCTGGGACTAGCGGGAGTAATAAATGAGCAGTTCTTC.

This sequence joins TRBV2 and TRBJ1-1; 7 bases map to TRBD1. The trim removed 6 bases at V and 3 bases at J, leaving 13 bases unmatched. Germline V gene data show CDR1 as SNHLY and CDR2 as FYNNEI. CDR3 length equals 16 residues. DNA of the CDR3: TGTGCCAGCAGCGCCGGGACAGCATCCTCGTACACTGAAGCTTTCTTT. Residues: CASSAGTASSYTEAFF. Full variable domain (missing parts from reference TRBV2 and TRBJ1-1): EPEVTQTPSHQVTQMGQEVILRCVPISNHLYFYWYRQILGQKVEFLVSFYNNEISEKSEIFDDQFSVERPDGSNFTLKIRSTKLEDSAMYFCASSAGTASSYTEAFFGQGTRLTVV.

The V and J genes are TRBV10-3 and TRBJ1-1; possible D gene TRBD1, 5 bases. The CDR3 has 14 residues. CDR1 and CDR2 (germline): ENHRY, SYGVKD. Trimming took 3 bases from V and 3 from J, leaving 11 bases between them. CDR3 nucleotide sequence: TGTGCCATCAGTGAATCAGGGAGGCACACTGAAGCTTTCTTT. Translation gives CAISESGRHTEAFF.

This clone was counted many times. This sequence joins TRBV4-2 and TRBJ1-5, with D unclear. V shed 0 bases and J shed 2 bases, with 14 bases lying between them. The CDR3 length is 17 residues. From germline, CDR1 is LGHNA and CDR2 YNFKEQ. CDR3 in amino acids: CASSQDDIAERNQPQHF. In nucleotides, the CDR3 is TGTGCCAGCAGCCAAGATGATATCGCGGAACGCAATCAGCCCCAGCATTTT.

The chain is built from TRBV11-2 and TRBJ2-5; 7 positions agree with TRBD2. Trimming removed 3 bases from V and 5 bases from J; junction bases left unmatched: 9. Germline V lookup: CDR1 SGHAT, CDR2 FQNNGV. This CDR3 has 15 amino acids. The CDR3 nucleotides are TGTGCCAGCAGCTTTGGGGGAGGGCCGCGGGAGACCCAGTACTTC. Amino acid sequence: CASSFGGGPRETQYF.

This clone was observed once. This chain uses TRBV19 with TRBJ1-1; TRBD1 agrees at 7 bases. This CDR3 is built from 15 residues. With 5 bases clipped from V and 1 base from J, the junction kept 7 bases outside the gene matches. Germline V lookup: CDR1 LNHDA, CDR2 SQIVND (reference sequence). For the CDR3, the DNA is TGTGCCAGTAGTGCGTTGACAGGGAGGAACACTGAAGCTTTCTTT. This encodes CASSALTGRNTEAFF.

This chain joins TRBV2 and TRBJ2-5, with D unresolved. The CDR3 contains 12 residues. Trimming removed 2 bases from V and 11 bases from J, with 12 bases in between. Per germline, CDR1 SNHLY and CDR2 FYNNEI. The CDR3 reads CASSERVGKQYF. The CDR3 DNA sequence: TGTGCCAGCAGTGAAAGGGTTGGGAAGCAGTACTTC. The whole variable domain, filled in from reference TRBV2 and TRBJ2-5, reads EPEVTQTPSHQVTQMGQEVILRCVPISNHLYFYWYRQILGQKVEFLVSFYNNEISEKSEIFDDQFSVERPDGSNFTLKIRSTKLEDSAMYFCASSERVGKQYFGPGTRLLVL.

This clone appeared a few times. The CDR3 protein is CASSMASGNTGELFF. In DNA form, the CDR3 reads TGCGCCAGCAGCATGGCCAGCGGCAACACCGGGGAGCTGTTTTTT. This chain links TRBV5-1 with TRBJ2-2, with a weak D call TRBD2 (5 bases). Germline V gene sequence: CDR1 SGHRS, CDR2 YFSETQ. The CDR3 loop spans 15 amino acids. Deletions cut 4 bases from V and 2 bases from J, with 12 bases between.

This clone was observed many times. V is TRBV5-1 and J is TRBJ2-1; 10 bases map to TRBD2. V lost 0 bases, J lost 6 bases, and 9 bases stayed unmatched. Germline CDR1 and CDR2: SGHRS and YFSETQ. CDR3 length: 17 amino acids. DNA of the CDR3: TGCGCCAGCAGCTTGGTGGCTAGCGGGAGTGGGGGCAATGAGCAGTTCTTC. Translation: CASSLVASGSGGNEQFF.

The rearrangement links TRBV30 to TRBJ2-7; D not resolved. Trimming stripped 0 bases from V and 0 bases from J, with 18 bases between. Per the germline V gene, CDR1 is GTSNPN and CDR2 is SVGIG (reference sequence). The CDR3 is made up of 17 amino acids. The CDR3 spells CAWSVEMRWEFSYEQYF. The CDR3 DNA reads TGTGCCTGGAGTGTTGAGATGCGCTGGGAATTCTCCTACGAGCAGTACTTC.

This clone was detected only a few times. The chain joins TRBV18 to TRBJ2-7, with TRBD2 identical over 13 bases. CDR1 is KGHSH and CDR2 is LQKENI in the germline V gene. J lost 4 bases, V lost 3 bases, and 9 bases had no gene match. The CDR3 is made up of 17 amino acids. The DNA for the CDR3 is TGTGCCAGCTCACCTCAACTAGCGGGAGGGCCTGCTTACGAGCAGTACTTC. Amino acid sequence: CASSPQLAGGPAYEQYF.

The chain uses TRBV18 and TRBJ2-7; 14 bases agree with TRBD2. This CDR3 contains 16 residues. Losses at the gene ends were 4 bases for V and 3 bases for J; bases not matched to a gene: 5. Germline V gene data show CDR1 as KGHSH and CDR2 as LQKENI. CDR3 bases: TGTGCCAGCTCACTAGGACTAGCGGGAGGTGACTACGAGCAGTACTTC. It is translated as CASSLGLAGGDYEQYF.

This chain connects TRBV29-1 to TRBJ2-5; D possibly corresponds to TRBD1 (6 bases). TRBJ2-7 matches the DNA end more closely, so the J call is doubtful. The germline gives CDR1 SQVTM, CDR2 ANQGSEA. The CDR3 has 11 residues. The chain's CDR3 is CSVTDSYEQYF. In nucleotides, the CDR3 is TGCAGCGTTACGGACAGCTACGAGCAGTACTTC.

The chain links TRBV7-9 to TRBJ2-3; D is ambiguous. Germline assignment: CDR1 SEHNR and CDR2 FQNEAQ (reference sequence). Trimming removed 4 bases from V and 2 bases from J, with 19 bases in between. CDR3 length: 17 amino acids. CDR3 sequence reads: CASSSKARLLLTDTQYF. For the CDR3, the DNA is TGTGCCAGCAGCTCCAAGGCCCGACTTCTCCTCACAGATACGCAGTATTTT.

The V and J genes are TRBV27 and TRBJ1-5, with unresolved D. This CDR3 spans 15 amino acids. Germline CDR1 reads MNHEY; CDR2 reads SMNVEV (reference sequence). With 3 bases removed from V and 4 bases from J, the gap between germline ends came to 13 bases. The CDR3 reads CASSFRVGSNQPQHF. CDR3 sequence (DNA): TGTGCCAGCAGTTTTCGCGTGGGGTCGAATCAGCCCCAGCATTTT.

This clone turned up a few times. The V call is TRBV7-6, the J call TRBJ1-5; D is ambiguous. Germline values: CDR1 SGHVS, CDR2 FNYEAQ. The CDR3 runs 13 residues. V was cut by 1 base and J by 4 bases, with 5 bases left in between. CDR3 in DNA: TGTGCCAGCAGCTTAGATAGTAATCAGCCCCAGCATTTT. It translates to CASSLDSNQPQHF.

As to this clone: At the DNA level, this CDR3 is encoded by other sequences in the same sample as well. This rearrangement joins TRBV5-1 to TRBJ2-1; D might be TRBD2 (6 bases). The CDR3 has 15 amino acids. Trimming took 0 bases from V and 4 from J, leaving 11 bases between them. CDR1 and CDR2 from the germline V gene are SGHRS and YFSETQ. CDR3 DNA: TGCGCCAGCAGCTTGGCCTCGGCGGGGTACAATGAGCAGTTCTTC. Translation gives CASSLASAGYNEQFF. Full variable domain (rest looked up from reference TRBV5-1 and TRBJ2-1): KAGVTQTPRYLIKTRGQQVTLSCSPISGHRSVSWYQQTPGQGLQFLFEYFSETQRNKGNFPGRFSGRQFSNSRSEMNVSTLELGDSALYLCASSLASAGYNEQFFGPGTRLTVL.

This clone was detected a few times. This chain joins TRBV6-5 and TRBJ2-1, with TRBD1 identical over 7 bases. The CDR3 sequence is 14 residues long. Germline V gene lookup returns CDR1 MNHEY and CDR2 SVGAGI. J gave up 6 bases and V 6 bases, and 8 bases lay outside the gene matches. The CDR3 sequence is CASRSPGTVNEQFF. CDR3 DNA: TGTGCCAGCAGGAGCCCCGGGACAGTCAATGAGCAGTTCTTC.

V is TRBV5-4 and J is TRBJ2-7; unclear D gene. Between the trimmed V and J ends, which lost 6 bases and 3 bases, there was a span of 10 bases. The CDR3 has 12 residues. Germline V lookup: CDR1 SGHNT, CDR2 YYREEE (reference sequence). DNA for the CDR3: TGTGCCAGCACCCCTTCCTTCTACGAGCAGTACTTC. Amino acid sequence: CASTPSFYEQYF.

The chain combines TRBV5-1 with TRBJ2-2; 7 bases are a match to TRBD1. V dropped 4 bases and J dropped 5; count of bases not matched to a gene: 5. The CDR3 consists of 14 residues. In germline, CDR1 is SGHRS, CDR2 YFSETQ. The chain's CDR3 is CASSPGTETGELFF. In DNA, the CDR3 is TGCGCCAGCAGCCCGGGGACAGAGACCGGGGAGCTGTTTTTT. The full variable domain, its missing parts supplied by reference TRBV5-1 and TRBJ2-2, is KAGVTQTPRYLIKTRGQQVTLSCSPISGHRSVSWYQQTPGQGLQFLFEYFSETQRNKGNFPGRFSGRQFSNSRSEMNVSTLELGDSALYLCASSPGTETGELFFGEGSRLTVL.

The V call is TRBV30, the J call TRBJ1-4; no firm D call. Trimming left V 0 bases short and J 4 bases short, with 6 bases between. The germline V gene encodes CDR1 GTSNPN and CDR2 SVGIG (reference sequence). There are 13 residues in the CDR3. This chain's CDR3 is CAWSVQRNEKLFF. Written as DNA, the CDR3 is TGTGCCTGGAGTGTACAGCGTAATGAAAAACTGTTTTTT.

This clone came up a few times. CDR3 loop: CASSLGEDQPQHF. The CDR3 nucleotides are TGTGCCAGCAGCTTAGGGGAGGATCAGCCCCAGCATTTT. This chain links TRBV7-9 with TRBJ1-5; no clear D. The CDR3 is 13 amino acids. Germline V gene sequence: CDR1 SEHNR, CDR2 FQNEAQ (reference sequence). V was cut by 1 base and J by 5 bases, with 6 bases left in between.

This chain connects TRBV18 to TRBJ1-1, with TRBD1 identical over 7 bases. The J segment lost 5 bases and the V segment lost 3 bases, leaving 6 bases of the junction unmatched. Per germline, CDR1 KGHSH and CDR2 LQKENI. The CDR3 is 14 amino acids. The CDR3 bases are TGTGCCAGCTCACCCCGACAGGGATATACTGAAGCTTTCTTT. Translating gives CASSPRQGYTEAFF.

Concerning this clone itself: Other nucleotide sequences from this sample produce the same CDR3. The chain employs TRBV30 and TRBJ1-4, with unresolved D. The CDR3 has 13 amino acids. CDR1 is GTSNPN and CDR2 is SVGIG in the germline V gene (reference sequence). Trimming stripped 0 bases from V and 0 bases from J, with 2 bases between. CDR3 coding DNA: TGTGCCTGGAGTGTTGCAACTAATGAAAAACTGTTTTTT. It specifies CAWSVATNEKLFF.